Each of the 2 T cell receptor beta chains below was sequenced from the same sample in a study of shared clonotypes between healthy human individuals (dated by TCRdb to 2019 to 2021). Preparation of the library involved the immunoSEQ multiplex PCR assay. TCRdb re-hosts the immuneACCESS table, in-frame sequences only. Its copies lack some clones; in the studies checked, an unresolved V gene accounts for under half of them, and the cause for the rest is not known. The sample data list fewer than 600,000 clones, and 60% to 85% of these were observed just once. 13% of the sample is held by the ten biggest clonotypes. The specimen was PBMCs. These receptors came from a middle-aged woman in good health. Some clones in this sample may be carry-over from other donors' samples.

This sequence joins TRBV7-8 and TRBJ2-7; D unresolved. Trimming cost V 3 bases and J 3 bases, with 9 bases left between them. Germline CDR1 and CDR2: SGHVS and FQNEAQ. The CDR3 has 13 residues. CDR3 bases: TGTGCCAGCAGCTTCCAGGACCGCTACGAGCAGTACTTC. This codes for CASSFQDRYEQYF.

This clone was recorded only once. The chain employs TRBV6-1 and TRBJ2-2, with 8 nucleotides matching TRBD2. The V gene end was trimmed by 7 bases and the J gene end by 3 bases; junction bases not matched to a gene: 4. CDR3 length: 14 amino acids. CDR1 is MNHNS and CDR2 is SASEGT in the germline V gene. The CDR3 protein is CASKGLADTGELFF. CDR3 bases: TGTGCCAGCAAAGGACTAGCAGACACCGGGGAGCTGTTTTTT.